The next 13 T cell receptor beta chains were all read from a single sample in a study of blood T cells in healthy people across ages. Alongside a J-beta primer mix, a sample-barcoded 5' primer served in a second PCR lasting about 7 to 11 cycles. TCRdb used MiXCR to reprocess the 5' RACE reads, holding one entry per CDR3 protein. The sample lists approximately 1.5 million distinct CDR3 sequences, about 35% seen once, with about 10% in the top ten. Material: blood. Every receptor here comes from a woman in her twenties or thirties in good health.

Worth noting for this clonotype: Just one base apart from a much larger clone, this may be a read error. This chain connects TRBV7-9 to TRBJ2-7, with D perhaps matching TRBD2 (6 bases). Matching the DNA end better, TRBJ2-5 makes the J call doubtful. Germline CDR1 and CDR2: SEHNR and FQNEAQ (reference sequence). The CDR3 is 16 amino acids. Here the CDR3 reads CASSLTRRRGRETQYF. In DNA form, the CDR3 reads TGTGCCAGCAGCCTAACGAGGCGGAGGGGTAGAGAGACCCAGTACTTC.

This clonotype was seen only a few times. An end of the junction differs from the germline gene, which may be a read error. V and J are TRBV7-9 and TRBJ2-1, with 10 bases matching TRBD2. This CDR3 contains 12 residues. Germline V CDR1 and CDR2: SEHNR, FQNEAQ (reference sequence). CDR3 in amino acids: CTSSIAGGEQCF. The CDR3, as DNA: TGTACCAGCAGCATAGCGGGAGGTGAGCAGTGCTTC. Variable domain in full (rest from reference TRBV7-9 and TRBJ2-1): DTGVSQNPRHKITKRGQNVTFRCDPISEHNRLYWYRQTLGQGPEFLTYFQNEAQLEKSRLLSDRFSAERPKGSFSTLEIQRTEQGDSAMYLCTSSIAGGEQCFGPGTRLTVL.

This chain uses TRBV5-4 with TRBJ2-5, with a weak D call TRBD2 (6 bases). Gene TRBJ2-7 matches the end of the DNA better, so the J call may be wrong. The length of the CDR3 is 13 residues. Per germline, CDR1 SGHNT and CDR2 YYREEE (reference sequence). For the CDR3, the DNA is TGTGCCAGCAGCGGGGGGACTTCAAACGAGCAGTACTTC. This codes for CASSGGTSNEQYF.

This chain uses TRBV6-1 with TRBJ1-1; 8 bases fit TRBD1. Germline values: CDR1 MNHNS, CDR2 SASEGT. V lost 2 bases, J lost 4 bases, and 3 bases stayed unmatched. The CDR3 runs 14 residues. The chain's CDR3 is CASSETGGGTEAFF. The CDR3 coding sequence is TGTGCCAGCAGTGAAACAGGGGGAGGCACTGAAGCTTTCTTT.

The rearrangement uses TRBV10-3 and TRBJ1-1; D unresolved. The germline V and J ends were trimmed by 7 bases and 3 bases, with 12 bases remaining between them. From germline, CDR1 is ENHRY and CDR2 SYGVKD. The CDR3 is made up of 13 amino acids. The CDR3 loop is CAIKEGGHTEAFF. The CDR3 bases are TGTGCCATCAAAGAGGGCGGCCACACTGAAGCTTTCTTT.

The chain links TRBV7-8 to TRBJ1-4, with D uncertain. Germline-derived CDR1 and CDR2 are SGHVS and FQNEAQ. V was pared by 5 bases and J by 6 bases, with 31 bases between. The CDR3 covers 20 residues. CDR3 loop: CASSPRAVGSRMTGDEKLFF. CDR3 DNA sequence: TGTGCCAGCAGCCCTCGGGCGGTCGGGTCTAGAATGACGGGAGATGAAAAACTGTTTTTT.

The chain employs TRBV11-1 and TRBJ2-3, with 7 bases aligning to TRBD2. Germline CDR1 is SGHAT and CDR2 is FQDESV (reference sequence). CDR3 length: 15 amino acids. Trimming took 2 bases from V and 8 from J; bases not matched to a gene: 10. CDR3 protein: CASSLLAEGPGTQYF. Here the CDR3 DNA reads TGTGCCAGCAGCTTACTAGCGGAAGGCCCGGGTACGCAGTATTTT.

The chain carries TRBV20-1 and TRBJ2-5, with TRBD2 identical over 12 bases. V shed 1 base, J shed 13 bases, and the junction held 13 bases outside the gene matches. The CDR3 consists of 15 residues. Germline assignment: CDR1 DFQATT and CDR2 SNEGSKA (reference sequence). In DNA form, the CDR3 reads TGCAGTGCTAGAGCCCGGACTAGCGGGAATAGCGAGCTGTACTTC. Protein: CSARARTSGNSELYF.

This clonotype was observed once. Written as DNA, the CDR3 is TGTGCCAGCAGCTCCCGGACTAGCGGGGACACCGGGGAGCTGTTTTTT. Its translation is CASSSRTSGDTGELFF. V gene TRBV7-3 combines with J gene TRBJ2-2, with 12 nucleotides matching TRBD2. The CDR3 spans 16 residues. Germline V gene lookup returns CDR1 SGHTA and CDR2 FQGTGA. The J segment lost 3 bases and the V segment lost 4 bases, leaving 3 bases of the junction unmatched.

In regard to this clonotype: A much larger clone lies a single base off, so this may be a read error. The chain employs TRBV29-1 and TRBJ2-3, with D maybe TRBD2 (5 bases). The V gene's germline CDR1 is SQVTM and CDR2 ANQGSEA. This CDR3 has 15 residues. The CDR3 loop is CSVEDLVGPTDTRYF. Here the CDR3 DNA reads TGCAGCGTTGAGGACTTAGTGGGTCCAACAGATACGCGGTATTTT.

The chain uses TRBV6-5 and TRBJ2-3; TRBD2 aligns across 8 bases. The CDR3 covers 18 residues. Germline V gives CDR1 MNHEY, CDR2 SVGAGI. V lost 2 bases to trimming and J lost 6 bases; unmatched junction nucleotides: 16. As DNA, the CDR3 is TGTGCCAGCAGTTACCAACCTGGACTAGCCTTTACCTTGGATACGCAGTATTTT. It translates to CASSYQPGLAFTLDTQYF.

A word on this clonotype: Germline and junction disagree at one end, which may indicate a read error. The chain employs TRBV28 and TRBJ2-3; 7 positions match TRBD2. The germline CDR1 and CDR2 sequences are MDHEN and SYDVKM. The CDR3 loop spans 15 amino acids. The chain's CDR3 is CASSLTSPSTDTQYF. The CDR3 coding sequence is TGCGCCAGCAGCTTGACTAGCCCGTCCACAGATACGCAGTATTTT.

The rearrangement uses TRBV3-1 and TRBJ2-5, with TRBD2 matching 8 bases. The CDR3 loop spans 17 amino acids. Germline lookup yields CDR1 LGHDT and CDR2 YNNKEL (reference sequence). The V segment lost 1 base and the J segment 5 bases; nucleotides outside the gene matches: 12. This chain's CDR3 is CASSQVLLAGIVETQYF. CDR3 DNA: TGTGCCAGCAGCCAAGTCCTTTTAGCGGGGATTGTTGAGACCCAGTACTTC.